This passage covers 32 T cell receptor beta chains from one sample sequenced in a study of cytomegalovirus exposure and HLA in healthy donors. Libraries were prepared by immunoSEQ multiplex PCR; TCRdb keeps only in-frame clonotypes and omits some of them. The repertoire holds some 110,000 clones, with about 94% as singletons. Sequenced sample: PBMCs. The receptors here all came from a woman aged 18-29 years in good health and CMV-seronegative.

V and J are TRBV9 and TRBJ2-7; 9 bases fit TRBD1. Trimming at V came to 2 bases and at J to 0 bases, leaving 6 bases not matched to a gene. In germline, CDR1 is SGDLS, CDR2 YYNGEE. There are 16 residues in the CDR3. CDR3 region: CASSVGQGGASYEQYF. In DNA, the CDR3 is TGTGCCAGCAGCGTGGGACAGGGAGGAGCCTCCTACGAGCAGTACTTC. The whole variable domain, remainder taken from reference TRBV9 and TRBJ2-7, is DSGVTQTPKHLITATGQRVTLRCSPRSGDLSVYWYQQSLDQGLQFLIQYYNGEERAKGNILERFSAQQFPDLHSELNLSSLELGDSALYFCASSVGQGGASYEQYFGPGTRLTVT.

The CDR3 region is CAISGTQGLKLFF. CDR3 DNA sequence: TGTGCCATTTCCGGGACACAGGGGTTGAAACTGTTTTTT. The chain is built from TRBV10-3 and TRBJ1-4, with TRBD1 identical over 7 bases. The trim removed 9 bases at V and 11 bases at J, leaving 12 bases unmatched. Germline V CDR1 and CDR2: ENHRY, SYGVKD. The CDR3 sequence is 13 residues long.

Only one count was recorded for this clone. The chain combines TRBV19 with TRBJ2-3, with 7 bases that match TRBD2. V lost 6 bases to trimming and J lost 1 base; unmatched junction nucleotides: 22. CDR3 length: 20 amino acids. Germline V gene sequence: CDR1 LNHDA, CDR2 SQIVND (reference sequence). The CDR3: CASSLHGSGTYFGGTDTQYF. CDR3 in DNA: TGTGCCAGTAGCCTCCACGGGAGCGGGACTTACTTCGGCGGCACAGATACGCAGTATTTT.

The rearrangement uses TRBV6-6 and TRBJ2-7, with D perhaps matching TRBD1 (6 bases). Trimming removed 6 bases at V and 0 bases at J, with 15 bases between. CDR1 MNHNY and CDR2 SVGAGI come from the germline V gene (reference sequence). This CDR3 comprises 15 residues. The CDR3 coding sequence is TGTGCCAGCAGCTCAGGGGCTTTAAGCTCCTACGAGCAGTACTTC. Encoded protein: CASSSGALSSYEQYF.

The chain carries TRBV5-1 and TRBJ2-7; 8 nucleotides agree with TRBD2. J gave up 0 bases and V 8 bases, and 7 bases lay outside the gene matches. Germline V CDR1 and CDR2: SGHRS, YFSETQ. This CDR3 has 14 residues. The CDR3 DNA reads TGCGCCAGTACCGGGGGGGGACGCTCCTACGAGCAGTACTTC. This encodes CASTGGGRSYEQYF.

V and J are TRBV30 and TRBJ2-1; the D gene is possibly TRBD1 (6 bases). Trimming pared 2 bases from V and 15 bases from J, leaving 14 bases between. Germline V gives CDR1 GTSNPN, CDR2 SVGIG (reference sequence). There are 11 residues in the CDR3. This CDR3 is CAWSYTGQSFF. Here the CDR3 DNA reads TGTGCCTGGAGTTACACGGGACAATCGTTCTTC.

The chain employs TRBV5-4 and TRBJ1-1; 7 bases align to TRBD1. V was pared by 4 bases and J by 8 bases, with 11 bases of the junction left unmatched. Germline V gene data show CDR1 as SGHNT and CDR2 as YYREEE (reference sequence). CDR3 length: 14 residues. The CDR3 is CASSPFDRVGEAFF. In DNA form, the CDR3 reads TGTGCCAGCAGCCCCTTCGACAGGGTCGGGGAAGCTTTCTTT. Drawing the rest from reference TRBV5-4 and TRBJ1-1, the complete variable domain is ETGVTQSPTHLIKTRGQQVTLRCSSQSGHNTVSWYQQALGQGPQFIFQYYREEENGRGNFPPRFSGLQFPNYSSELNVNALELDDSALYLCASSPFDRVGEAFFGQGTRLTVV.

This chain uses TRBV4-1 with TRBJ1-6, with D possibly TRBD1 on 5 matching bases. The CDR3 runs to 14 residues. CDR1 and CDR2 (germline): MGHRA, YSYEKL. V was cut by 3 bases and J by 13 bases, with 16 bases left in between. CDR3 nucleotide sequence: TGCGCCAGCAGCCAGGAGTGGTCACAGGTTCCCCTCCACTTT. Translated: CASSQEWSQVPLHF.

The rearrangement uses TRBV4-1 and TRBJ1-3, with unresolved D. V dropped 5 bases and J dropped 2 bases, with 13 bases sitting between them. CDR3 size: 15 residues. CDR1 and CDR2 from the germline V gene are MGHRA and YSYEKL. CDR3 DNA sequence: TGCGCCAGCAGCTCCAGGTTATTAGCTGGAAACACCATATATTTT. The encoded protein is CASSSRLLAGNTIYF.

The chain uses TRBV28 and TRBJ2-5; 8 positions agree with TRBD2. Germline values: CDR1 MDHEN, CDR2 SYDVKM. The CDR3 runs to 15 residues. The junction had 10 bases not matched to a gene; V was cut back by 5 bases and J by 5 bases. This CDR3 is CASSLSGERWETQYF. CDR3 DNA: TGTGCCAGCAGTCTTAGCGGGGAACGGTGGGAGACCCAGTACTTC.

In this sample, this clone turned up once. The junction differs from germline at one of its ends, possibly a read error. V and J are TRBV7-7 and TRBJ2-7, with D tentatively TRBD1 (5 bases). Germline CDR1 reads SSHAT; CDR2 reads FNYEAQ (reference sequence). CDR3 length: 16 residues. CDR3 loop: CASSLMEKGKISEQYF. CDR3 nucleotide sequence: TGTGCTAGCAGCTTGATGGAAAAGGGGAAAATATCCGAGCAGTACTTC.

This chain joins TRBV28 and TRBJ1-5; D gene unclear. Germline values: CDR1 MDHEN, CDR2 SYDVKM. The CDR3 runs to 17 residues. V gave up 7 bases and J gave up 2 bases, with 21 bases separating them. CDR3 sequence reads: CASNPPGGVGGNQPQHF. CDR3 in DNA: TGTGCCAGCAACCCCCCTGGCGGGGTCGGGGGCAATCAGCCCCAGCATTTT.

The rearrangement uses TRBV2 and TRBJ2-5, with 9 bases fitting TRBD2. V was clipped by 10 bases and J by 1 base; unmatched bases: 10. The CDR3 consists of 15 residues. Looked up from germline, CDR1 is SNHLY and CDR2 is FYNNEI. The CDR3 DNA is TGTGCCACCCTCTCTAGCGGGGCCCCCCAAGAGACCCAGTACTTC. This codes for CATLSSGAPQETQYF.

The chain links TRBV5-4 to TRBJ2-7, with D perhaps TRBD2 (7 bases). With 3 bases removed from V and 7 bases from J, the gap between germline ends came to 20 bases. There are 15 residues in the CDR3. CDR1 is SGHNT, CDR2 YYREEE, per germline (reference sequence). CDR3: CASSSFWGGAGEQYF. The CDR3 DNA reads TGTGCCAGCAGCTCTTTCTGGGGGGGGGCCGGGGAGCAGTACTTC.

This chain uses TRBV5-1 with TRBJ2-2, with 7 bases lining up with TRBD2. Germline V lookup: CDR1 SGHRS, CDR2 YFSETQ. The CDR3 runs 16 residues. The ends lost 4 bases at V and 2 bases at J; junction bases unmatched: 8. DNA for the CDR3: TGCGCCAGCAGCCGTAGTTCTAGCGGAAACACCGGGGAGCTGTTTTTT. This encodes CASSRSSSGNTGELFF.

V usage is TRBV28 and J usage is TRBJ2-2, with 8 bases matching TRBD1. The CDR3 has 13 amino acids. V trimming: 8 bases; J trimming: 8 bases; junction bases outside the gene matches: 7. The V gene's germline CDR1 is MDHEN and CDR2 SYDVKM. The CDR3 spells CASGQGGSGELFF. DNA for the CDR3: TGTGCCAGCGGACAGGGAGGATCTGGGGAGCTGTTTTTT.

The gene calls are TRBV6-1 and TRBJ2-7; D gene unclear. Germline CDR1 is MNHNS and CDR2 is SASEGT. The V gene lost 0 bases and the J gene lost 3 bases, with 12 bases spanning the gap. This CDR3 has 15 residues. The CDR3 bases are TGTGCCAGCAGTGAAGCCGTGTCTACGGGCTACGAGCAGTACTTC. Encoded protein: CASSEAVSTGYEQYF.

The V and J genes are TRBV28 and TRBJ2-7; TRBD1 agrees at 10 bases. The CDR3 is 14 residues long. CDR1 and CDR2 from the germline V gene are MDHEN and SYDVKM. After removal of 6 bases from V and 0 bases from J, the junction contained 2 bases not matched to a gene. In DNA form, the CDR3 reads TGTGCCAGCAGGACAGGGGGCCCCTCCTACGAGCAGTACTTC. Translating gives CASRTGGPSYEQYF.

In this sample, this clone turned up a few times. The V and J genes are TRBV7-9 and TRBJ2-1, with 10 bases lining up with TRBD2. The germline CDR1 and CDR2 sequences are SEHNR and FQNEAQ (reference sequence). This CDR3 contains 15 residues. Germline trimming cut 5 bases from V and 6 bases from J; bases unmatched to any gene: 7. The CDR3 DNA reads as TGTGCCAGCAGCCCTTCAACTAGCGGGGCCAATGAGCAGTTCTTC. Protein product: CASSPSTSGANEQFF. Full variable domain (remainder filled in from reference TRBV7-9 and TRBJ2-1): DTGVSQNPRHKITKRGQNVTFRCDPISEHNRLYWYRQTLGQGPEFLTYFQNEAQLEKSRLLSDRFSAERPKGSFSTLEIQRTEQGDSAMYLCASSPSTSGANEQFFGPGTRLTVL.

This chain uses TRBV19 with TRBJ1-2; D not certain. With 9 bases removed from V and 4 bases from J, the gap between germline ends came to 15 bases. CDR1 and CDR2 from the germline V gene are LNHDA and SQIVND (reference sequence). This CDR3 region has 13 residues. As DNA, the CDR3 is TGTGCCAGCGAGCCGGGAAAGGGCTATGGCTACACCTTC. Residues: CASEPGKGYGYTF.

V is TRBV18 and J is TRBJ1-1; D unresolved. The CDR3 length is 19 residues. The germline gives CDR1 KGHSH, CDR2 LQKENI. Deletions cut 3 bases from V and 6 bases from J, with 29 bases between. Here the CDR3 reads CASSPSRGVESSVRSEAFF. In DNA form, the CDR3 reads TGTGCCAGCTCACCCTCGCGCGGGGTGGAGAGTAGTGTTCGTTCTGAAGCTTTCTTT.

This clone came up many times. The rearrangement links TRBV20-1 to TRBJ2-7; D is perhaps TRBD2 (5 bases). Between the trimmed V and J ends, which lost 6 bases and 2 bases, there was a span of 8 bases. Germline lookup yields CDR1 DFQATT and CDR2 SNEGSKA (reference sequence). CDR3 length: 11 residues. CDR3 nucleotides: TGCAGTGCCGGAGGAACCTACGAGCAGTACTTC. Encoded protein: CSAGGTYEQYF.

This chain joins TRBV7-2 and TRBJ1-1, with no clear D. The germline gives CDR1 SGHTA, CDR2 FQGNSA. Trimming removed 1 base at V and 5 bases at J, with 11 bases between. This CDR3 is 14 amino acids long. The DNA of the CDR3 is TGTGCCAGCAGCTTAGGGCACCGAGGGACTGAAGCTTTCTTT. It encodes CASSLGHRGTEAFF.

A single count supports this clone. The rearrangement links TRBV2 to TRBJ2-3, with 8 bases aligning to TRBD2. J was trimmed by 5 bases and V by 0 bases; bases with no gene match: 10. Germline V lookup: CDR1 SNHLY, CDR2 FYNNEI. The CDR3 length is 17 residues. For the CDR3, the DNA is TGTGCCAGCAGTGAAGCTGGACGGGGGGGCTTGGGAGATACGCAGTATTTT. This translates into CASSEAGRGGLGDTQYF.

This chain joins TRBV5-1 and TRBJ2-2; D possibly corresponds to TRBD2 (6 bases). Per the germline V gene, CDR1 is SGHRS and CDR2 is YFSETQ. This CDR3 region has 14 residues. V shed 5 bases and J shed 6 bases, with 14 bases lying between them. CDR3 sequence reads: CASRAGTVAGELFF. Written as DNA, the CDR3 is TGCGCCAGCAGGGCCGGGACTGTCGCCGGGGAGCTGTTTTTT.

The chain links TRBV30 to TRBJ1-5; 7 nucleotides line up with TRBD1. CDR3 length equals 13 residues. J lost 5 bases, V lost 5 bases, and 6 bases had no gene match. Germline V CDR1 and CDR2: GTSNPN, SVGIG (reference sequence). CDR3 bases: TGTGCCTGGGACTCCCAGGGGGATCAGCCCCAGCATTTT. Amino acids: CAWDSQGDQPQHF.

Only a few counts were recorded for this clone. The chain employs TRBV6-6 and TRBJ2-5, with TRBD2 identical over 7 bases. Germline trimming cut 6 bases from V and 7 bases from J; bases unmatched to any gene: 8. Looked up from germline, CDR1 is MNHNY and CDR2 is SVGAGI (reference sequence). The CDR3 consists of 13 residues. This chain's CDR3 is CASRGLGGGTQYF. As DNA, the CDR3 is TGTGCCAGCAGGGGACTGGGCGGGGGGACCCAGTACTTC.

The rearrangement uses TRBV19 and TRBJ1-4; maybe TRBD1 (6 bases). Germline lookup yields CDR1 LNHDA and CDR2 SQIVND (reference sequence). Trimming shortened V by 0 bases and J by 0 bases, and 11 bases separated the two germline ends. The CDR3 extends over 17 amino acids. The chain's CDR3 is CASSIDHRETTNEKLFF. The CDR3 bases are TGTGCCAGTAGTATAGATCACAGGGAGACAACTAATGAAAAACTGTTTTTT. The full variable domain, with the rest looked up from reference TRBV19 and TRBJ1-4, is DGGITQSPKYLFRKEGQNVTLSCEQNLNHDAMYWYRQDPGQGLRLIYYSQIVNDFQKGDIAEGYSVSREKKESFPLTVTSAQKNPTAFYLCASSIDHRETTNEKLFFGSGTQLSVL.

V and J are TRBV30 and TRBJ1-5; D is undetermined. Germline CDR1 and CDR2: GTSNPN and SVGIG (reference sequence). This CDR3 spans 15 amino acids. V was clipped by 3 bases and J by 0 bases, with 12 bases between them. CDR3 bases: TGTGCCTGGAGCCCCGGCCCAGGTAGCAATCAGCCCCAGCATTTT. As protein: CAWSPGPGSNQPQHF.

The CDR3 protein is CASSWGLAGTGANVLTF. In nucleotides, the CDR3 is TGTGCCAGCAGCTGGGGACTAGCGGGAACTGGGGCCAACGTCCTGACTTTC. This chain links TRBV7-8 with TRBJ2-6; 13 bases line up with TRBD2. This CDR3 region has 17 residues. V shed 4 bases, J shed 2 bases, and the junction held 2 bases outside the gene matches. The V gene's germline CDR1 is SGHVS and CDR2 FQNEAQ. Full variable domain (missing parts from reference TRBV7-8 and TRBJ2-6): GAGVSQSPRYKVAKRGQDVALRCDPISGHVSLFWYQQALGQGPEFLTYFQNEAQLDKSGLPSDRFFAERPEGSVSTLKIQRTQQEDSAVYLCASSWGLAGTGANVLTFGAGSRLTVL.

CDR3 sequence reads: CASSLGRDRSTYEQYF. The CDR3 DNA sequence: TGCGCCAGCAGCTTGGGCCGGGACAGATCAACCTACGAGCAGTACTTC. The chain carries TRBV5-1 and TRBJ2-7, with 7 bases aligning to TRBD1. Trimming removed 0 bases from V and 2 bases from J; junction bases left unmatched: 8. Germline CDR1 SGHRS, CDR2 YFSETQ. The CDR3 extends over 16 amino acids.

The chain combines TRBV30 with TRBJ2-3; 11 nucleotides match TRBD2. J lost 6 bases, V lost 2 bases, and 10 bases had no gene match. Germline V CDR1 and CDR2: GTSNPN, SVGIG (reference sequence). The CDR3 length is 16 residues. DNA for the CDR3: TGTGCCTGGAGTAGGGTAGCGGGAGGGTTTAGGGATACGCAGTATTTT. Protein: CAWSRVAGGFRDTQYF. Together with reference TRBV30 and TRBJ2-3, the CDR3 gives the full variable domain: SQTIHQWPATLVQPVGSPLSLECTVEGTSNPNLYWYRQAAGRGLQLLFYSVGIGQISSEVPQNLSASRPQDRQFILSSKKLLLSDSGFYLCAWSRVAGGFRDTQYFGPGTRLTVL.